The 7 T cell receptor beta chains in this list originate from one sample, sequenced in a study of molecular identifiers for immune sequencing clone quantification. TCRdb passed the PCR reads through MiXCR, listing each CDR3 protein once. The table lists around 54,000 distinct CDR3 sequences, around 27% of them singletons. The sequenced sample was naive CD8+ T cells from blood, with Jurkat cell RNA spiked in. Subset reported: FACS-sorted CD8+CD4-CCR7+CD45RA+ naive T cells. These receptors were obtained from a human donor in good health. Some libraries in this study had Jurkat cell RNA spiked in.

About this clonotype: A much larger clone differs by one base, so this may be a read error. No conserved phenylalanine or tryptophan is present at the end of the CDR3, so a read error is the likely explanation. The chain employs TRBV28 and TRBJ1-5, with 8 bases fitting TRBD1. The CDR3 loop spans 15 amino acids. V gave up 5 bases and J gave up 5 bases; unmatched junction bases: 8. Germline CDR1 is MDHEN and CDR2 is SYDVKM. This CDR3 reads CASSPSGQGDQPQHC. CDR3 nucleotide sequence: TGTGCCAGCAGTCCAAGTGGACAGGGTGATCAGCCCCAGCATTGT.

This clonotype was counted between two and nine times. J is TRBJ1-5 and V is TRBV28; D not certain. Trimming removed 3 bases at V and 5 bases at J, with 5 bases between. The germline V gene encodes CDR1 MDHEN and CDR2 SYDVKM. This CDR3 contains 12 residues. The CDR3 nucleotides are TGTGCCAGCAGTTTTGCCTATCAGCCCCAGCATTTT. Protein: CASSFAYQPQHF.

This clonotype came up many times. J is TRBJ2-3 and V is TRBV20-1; a possible D gene is TRBD2 (5 bases). V lost 4 bases, J lost 3 bases, and 14 bases lay in between. Germline assignment: CDR1 DFQATT and CDR2 SNEGSKA (reference sequence). The CDR3 contains 14 residues. Written as DNA, the CDR3 is TGCAGTGCTAAGGATCCTAGCTTAACAGATACGCAGTATTTT. Amino acids: CSAKDPSLTDTQYF.

This clonotype was observed a single time. A clone one base away is much larger, so this may be a read error. The chain joins TRBV20-1 to TRBJ2-7, with 11 nucleotides matching TRBD2. The CDR3 has 15 residues. Losses at the gene ends were 4 bases for V and 0 bases for J; bases not matched to a gene: 5. Germline CDR1 and CDR2: DFQATT and SNEGSKA (reference sequence). This CDR3 is CSAITGLAASYEQYF. The CDR3 DNA reads as TGCAGTGCTATTACGGGACTAGCGGCCTCCTACGAGCAGTACTTC.

This clonotype was recorded only once. This may arise from a read error, as a much more abundant clone is one base away. The rearrangement links TRBV3-1 to TRBJ2-7, with D perhaps TRBD2 (5 bases). CDR1 and CDR2 from the germline V gene are LGHDT and YNNKEL (reference sequence). This CDR3 is built from 14 residues. Trimming cost V 4 bases and J 0 bases, with 10 bases left between them. CDR3 coding DNA: TGTGCCAGCAGCCCCTGGGGAGCCTCCTACGAGCAGTACTTC. Translating gives CASSPWGASYEQYF.

This clonotype was detected many times. The CDR3 DNA reads TGTGCCAGTAGTATCGGGACGAACACTGAAGCTTTCTTT. Its translation is CASSIGTNTEAFF. This chain links TRBV19 with TRBJ1-1, with TRBD1 as a possible D gene (5 bases). Trimming pared 3 bases from V and 1 base from J, leaving 6 bases between. The CDR3 loop spans 13 amino acids. CDR1 and CDR2 (germline): LNHDA, SQIVND (reference sequence). The entire variable domain, with the rest obtained from reference TRBV19 and TRBJ1-1, is as follows: DGGITQSPKYLFRKEGQNVTLSCEQNLNHDAMYWYRQDPGQGLRLIYYSQIVNDFQKGDIAEGYSVSREKKESFPLTVTSAQKNPTAFYLCASSIGTNTEAFFGQGTRLTVV.

The gene calls are TRBV11-2 and TRBJ2-3, with 7 positions matching TRBD1. The J segment lost 1 base and the V segment lost 4 bases, leaving 8 bases of the junction unmatched. The CDR3 length is 16 residues. Germline loops: CDR1 SGHAT, CDR2 FQNNGV. CDR3 in amino acids: CASSSGGQIRTDTQYF. Here the CDR3 DNA reads TGTGCCAGCAGCTCAGGGGGACAGATACGCACAGATACGCAGTATTTT. The full variable domain, completed using reference TRBV11-2 and TRBJ2-3, is EAGVAQSPRYKIIEKRQSVAFWCNPISGHATLYWYQQILGQGPKLLIQFQNNGVVDDSQLPKDRFSAERLKGVDSTLKIQPAKLEDSAVYLCASSSGGQIRTDTQYFGPGTRLTVL.